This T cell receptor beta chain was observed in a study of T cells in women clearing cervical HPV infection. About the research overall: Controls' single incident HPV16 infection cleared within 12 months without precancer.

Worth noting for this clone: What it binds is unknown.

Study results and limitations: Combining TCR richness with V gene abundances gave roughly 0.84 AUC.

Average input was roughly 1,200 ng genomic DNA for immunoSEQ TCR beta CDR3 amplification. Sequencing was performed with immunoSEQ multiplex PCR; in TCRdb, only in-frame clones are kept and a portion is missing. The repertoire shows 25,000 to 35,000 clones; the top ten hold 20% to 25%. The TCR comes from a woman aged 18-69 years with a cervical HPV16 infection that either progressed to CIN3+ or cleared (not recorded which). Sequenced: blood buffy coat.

CDR3 in amino acids: CASSPVGTSGKVGEQFF. CDR3 DNA, as far as it was read: TGTGCCAGCTCGCCCGTAGGGACTAGCGGGAAAGTGGGTGAG. J is TRBJ2-1 and V is TRBV18, with TRBD2 matching over 13 bases. The CDR3 end is not reached by the read, which stops 3 residues before it; the germline J gene fills it in. With 6 bases clipped from V and 9 bases from J, the junction kept 14 bases outside the gene matches. In germline, CDR1 is KGHSH, CDR2 LQKENI. The CDR3 is 17 residues long. The full variable domain, completed using reference TRBV18 and TRBJ2-1, is NAGVMQNPRHLVRRRGQEARLRCSPMKGHSHVYWYRQLPEEGLKFMVYLQKENIIDESGMPKERFSAEFPKEGPSILRIQQVVRGDSAAYFCASSPVGTSGKVGEQFFGPGTRLTVL.